This T cell receptor (beta chain) was recorded in a study of T-cell memory formation after mild COVID-19. Study-level information: TCR clusters were largely donor specific. Whole-study findings and limits: Those CD4+ clones that contracted were mainly in CM and EM (CD8+ ones in EMRA).

CDR1 is LGHNA, CDR2 YNFKEQ, per germline. This CDR3 has 15 amino acids. V dropped 4 bases and J dropped 4 bases, with 16 bases sitting between them. This clonotype was found a few times. Antigen specificity is unknown. The TCR alpha and TCR beta cDNA libraries, bearing sample barcodes and UMIs, were generated by 5'RACE using constant-segment primers. TCRdb independently ran MiXCR on the 5' RACE reads; one entry per CDR3 protein. The table records tens of thousands of distinct CDR3 sequences, more than 20% of them present only once. The origin of this receptor is a man aged 18 to 29 who had mild COVID-19 (a few samples of this study predate the infection). Cell type and time point are not known. This chain uses TRBV4-2 with TRBJ1-1; D unclear. Material for sequencing was PBMCs or a T cell subset sorted from them (not recorded which). CDR3 amino acids: CASSPRLWEGTEAFF. CDR3 DNA sequence: TGTGCCAGCAGCCCACGTTTGTGGGAGGGCACTGAAGCTTTCTTT.